The next 3 T cell receptor beta chains were all read from a single sample in a study of blood T cell repertoires in COVID-19. Libraries were prepared by immunoSEQ multiplex PCR; TCRdb keeps only in-frame clonotypes and omits some of them. Of 150,000 or so clones detected, roughly 80% appear once; the ten largest clones hold roughly 8.6%. Sequenced material: peripheral blood. Every receptor here comes from a woman in her forties or fifties with active or convalescent COVID-19.

The chain employs TRBV6-6 and TRBJ1-3; possible D gene TRBD1, 5 bases. Deletions cut 5 bases from V and 0 bases from J, with 17 bases between. This CDR3 comprises 17 residues. CDR1 and CDR2 from the germline V gene are MNHNY and SVGAGI (reference sequence). The CDR3: CASSRGRTPNSGNTIYF. CDR3 nucleotide sequence: TGTGCCAGCAGTCGCGGGCGGACACCCAACTCTGGAAACACCATATATTTT.

This clone was recorded once. The chain has TRBV5-1 and TRBJ1-3, with a weak D call TRBD1 (5 bases). This CDR3 region has 16 residues. Germline CDR1 and CDR2: SGHRS and YFSETQ. The V and J ends lost 1 base and 4 bases respectively, with 15 bases between them. CDR3 in amino acids: CASSLRTPSPGNTIYF. CDR3 nucleotides: TGCGCCAGCAGCTTGCGGACACCTTCTCCCGGAAACACCATATATTTT.

The chain recombines TRBV7-2 with TRBJ2-5; perhaps TRBD1 as D (5 bases). This CDR3 comprises 14 residues. V was shortened by 5 bases and J by 3 bases, with 13 bases between the two germline ends. In germline, CDR1 is SGHTA, CDR2 FQGNSA. The DNA of the CDR3 is TGTGCCAGCAGCCTACAGGCCGGTAAAGAGACCCAGTACTTC. As protein: CASSLQAGKETQYF.